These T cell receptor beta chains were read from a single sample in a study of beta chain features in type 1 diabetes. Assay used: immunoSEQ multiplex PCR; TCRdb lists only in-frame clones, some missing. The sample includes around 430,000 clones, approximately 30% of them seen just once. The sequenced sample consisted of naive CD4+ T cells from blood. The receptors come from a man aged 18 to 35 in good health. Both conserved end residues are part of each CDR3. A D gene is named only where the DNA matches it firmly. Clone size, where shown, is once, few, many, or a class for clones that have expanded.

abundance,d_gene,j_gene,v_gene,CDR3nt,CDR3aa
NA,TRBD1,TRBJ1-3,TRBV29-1,TGCAGCGGTACGACAGGGGGCTTAGGAAACACCATATATTTT,CSGTTGGLGNTIYF
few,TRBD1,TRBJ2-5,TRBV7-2,TGTGCCAGCAGCCCCTGGACAGGGGAAGAGACCCAGTACTTC,CASSPWTGEETQYF
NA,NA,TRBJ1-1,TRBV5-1,TGCGCCAGCAGCACCTACCCCATACCAGTCACTGAAGCTTTCTTT,CASSTYPIPVTEAFF
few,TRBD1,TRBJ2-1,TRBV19,TGTGCCAGTAGTAGACAGGGTCTACATGAGCAGTTCTTC,CASSRQGLHEQFF
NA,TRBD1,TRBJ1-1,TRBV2,TGTGCCAGCATCAGGGACAGACAGAACACTGAAGCTTTCTTT,CASIRDRQNTEAFF
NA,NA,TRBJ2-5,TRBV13,TGTGCCAGCAGCCCCGCCCCGCAGGGTGGAAAGCAGTACTTC,CASSPAPQGGKQYF
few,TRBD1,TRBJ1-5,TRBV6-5,TGTGCCAGCAGTCCCGACAGGGGAAGCAATCAGCCCCAGCATTTT,CASSPDRGSNQPQHF
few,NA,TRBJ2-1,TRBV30,TGTGCCTGGAGTGGAGCGGTTTTTCACAATGAGCAGTTCTTC,CAWSGAVFHNEQFF
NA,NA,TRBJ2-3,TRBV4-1,TGCGCCAGCAGCCAAGTGGAGGGCACAGATACGCAGTATTTT,CASSQVEGTDTQYF
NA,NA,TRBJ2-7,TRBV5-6,TGTGCCAGCAGCTCGGTCCGGGGCGAGCAGTACTTC,CASSSVRGEQYF
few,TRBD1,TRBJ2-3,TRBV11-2,TGTGCCAGCAGCTTCGCCGGGACAGGGGGTACAGATACGCAGTATTTT,CASSFAGTGGTDTQYF
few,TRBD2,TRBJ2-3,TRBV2,TGTGCCAGCAGTGAAGGGATAGGACTAGCGGGAGCGGATACGCAGTATTTT,CASSEGIGLAGADTQYF
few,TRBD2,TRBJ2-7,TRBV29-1,TGCAGCGTTAAGGGCGGGAGGAATGTAGGCGAGCAGTACTTC,CSVKGGRNVGEQYF
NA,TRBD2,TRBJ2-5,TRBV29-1,TGCAGCGTTAACCGGGGGGTAGGAGAGACCCAGTACTTC,CSVNRGVGETQYF
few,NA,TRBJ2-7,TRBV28,TGTGCCAGCAGCGTGTTCGACCGGGCCTACGAGCAGTACTTC,CASSVFDRAYEQYF
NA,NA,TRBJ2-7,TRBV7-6,TGTGCCAGCAGCTTCGACAGGTACGAGCAGTACTTC,CASSFDRYEQYF
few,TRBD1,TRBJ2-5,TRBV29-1,TGCAGCGTTGCCTACACCACAGGGGGCGTCGTTATAGCAGAGACCCAGTACTTC,CSVAYTTGGVVIAETQYF
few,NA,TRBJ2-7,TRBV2,TGTGCCAGCAGTGAAGCGCGGCAGTACGAGCAGTACTTC,CASSEARQYEQYF
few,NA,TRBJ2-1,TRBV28,TGTGCCAGCGGCTGGAGCTCCTACAATGAGCAGTTCTTC,CASGWSSYNEQFF
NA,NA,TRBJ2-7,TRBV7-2,TGTGCCAGCAGCTTAGCGCCGGGAGTGTACGAGCAGTACTTC,CASSLAPGVYEQYF
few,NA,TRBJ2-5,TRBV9,TGTGCCAGCAGCGAGCTAGGGGAGACCCAGTACTTC,CASSELGETQYF
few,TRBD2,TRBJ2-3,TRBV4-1,TGCGCCAGCAGCCAAGCGAGCGGGATAACACAGTATTTT,CASSQASGITQYF
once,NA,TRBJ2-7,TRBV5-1,TGCGCCAGCAGCTTGTCGTGGAGGGGTCAGGACGAGCAGTACTTC,CASSLSWRGQDEQYF
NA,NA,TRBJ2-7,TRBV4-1,TGCGCCAGCAGCCAAGAATTCCGCCCCATACTCTACGAGCAGTACTTC,CASSQEFRPILYEQYF
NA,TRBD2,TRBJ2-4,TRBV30,TGTGCCTGGAACCCTTGGCGGGAGACAAACATTCAGTACTTC,CAWNPWRETNIQYF
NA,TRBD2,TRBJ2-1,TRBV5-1,TGCGCCAGCAGCTGGACTAGCGACTCCTACAATGAGCAGTTCTTC,CASSWTSDSYNEQFF
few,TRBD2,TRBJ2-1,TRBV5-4,TGTGCCAGCAGCTATGCTAGCGGACCTTACAATGAGCAGTTCTTC,CASSYASGPYNEQFF
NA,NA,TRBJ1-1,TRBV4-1,TGCGCCAGCAGCCCCGGACAAAGGGGGTTCACTGAAGCTTTCTTT,CASSPGQRGFTEAFF
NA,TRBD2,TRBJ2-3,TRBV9,TGTGCCAGCAGCGTCCTCTCCAGCGGGGCCACAGATACGCAGTATTTT,CASSVLSSGATDTQYF
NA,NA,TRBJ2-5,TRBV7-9,TGTGCCAGCAGCTTCCGGACCCAGGGAGGAGAGACCCAGTACTTC,CASSFRTQGGETQYF
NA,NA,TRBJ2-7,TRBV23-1,TGCGCCACCACGGTACAGCCGTCCTACGAGCAGTACTTC,CATTVQPSYEQYF
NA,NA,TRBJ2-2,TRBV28,TGTGCCAGCAACTCGAGAGGGGGGAACACCGGGGAGCTGTTTTTT,CASNSRGGNTGELFF
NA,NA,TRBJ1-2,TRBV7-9,TGTGCCAGCAGCTTATTCGGCAGGGAGCCCTATGGCTACACCTTC,CASSLFGREPYGYTF
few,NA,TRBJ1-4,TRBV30,TGTGCCTGGAGTTTATGGGTAGATGAAAAACTGTTTTTT,CAWSLWVDEKLFF
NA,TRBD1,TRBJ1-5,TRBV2,TGTGCCAGCAGTAGCTGGACAGGGGCAAGCAATCAGCCCCAGCATTTT,CASSSWTGASNQPQHF
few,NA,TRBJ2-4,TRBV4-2,TGTGCCAGCAGCCAAAGCGGGCACGGGGCCAAAAACATTCAGTACTTC,CASSQSGHGAKNIQYF
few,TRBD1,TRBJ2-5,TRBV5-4,TGTGCCAGCAGCTCCCCAGACAGGGGGCAGGGCATTGAGACCCAGTACTTC,CASSSPDRGQGIETQYF
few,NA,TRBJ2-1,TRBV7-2,TGTGCCAGCAGCTTAAGCCAGGCCAGCTACAATGAGCAGTTCTTC,CASSLSQASYNEQFF
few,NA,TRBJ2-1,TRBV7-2,TGTGCCAGCAGCTCCAGGACCGGGAATGAGCAGTTCTTC,CASSSRTGNEQFF
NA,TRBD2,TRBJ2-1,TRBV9,TGTGCCAGCAGCGTAGGTGGGGGCCCGGGACTAGCGGGAGGGCTGCAGTTCTTC,CASSVGGGPGLAGGLQFF
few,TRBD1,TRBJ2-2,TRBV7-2,TGTGCCAGCAGCAGGACAGGGAACACCGGGGAGCTGTTTTTT,CASSRTGNTGELFF
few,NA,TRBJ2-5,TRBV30,TGTGCCTGGAGTGTGCGCCAGACCCTGGGGGAGACCCAGTACTTC,CAWSVRQTLGETQYF
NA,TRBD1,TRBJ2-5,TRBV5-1,TGCGCCAGCAGCCCGGGGACAGGCGGTCCCGGCGAGACCCAGTACTTC,CASSPGTGGPGETQYF
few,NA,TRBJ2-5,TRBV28,TGTGCCAGCAGTCTGGGGACCTCGTACCAAGAGACCCAGTACTTC,CASSLGTSYQETQYF
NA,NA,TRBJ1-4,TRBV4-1,TGCGCCAGCAGCCTCGTCCTAAATGAAAAACTGTTTTTT,CASSLVLNEKLFF
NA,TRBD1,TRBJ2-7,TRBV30,TGTGCCTGGAGTGTACGGGGAAGGGACAGTCACGAGCAGTACTTC,CAWSVRGRDSHEQYF
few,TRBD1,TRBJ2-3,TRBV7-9,TGTGCCAGCAGCCAGCAGGGGGCTGCAGATACGCAGTATTTT,CASSQQGAADTQYF
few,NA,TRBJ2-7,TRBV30,TGTGCCTGGACCCGGGACCATCAGGGGCAGTACTTC,CAWTRDHQGQYF